This T cell receptor (beta chain) stems from a study of T cells in Graves' hyperthyroidism and ophthalmopathy. Study-wide results and limits: Peripheral blood also featured most of the thyroid clonotypes expanded above 0.001.

Remarks on this clonotype: No antigen is known for it.

The V end lost 8 bases, the J end lost 6 bases, and 22 bases lay between the germline ends. The CDR3 extends over 15 amino acids. Per the germline V gene, CDR1 is SQVTM and CDR2 is ANQGSEA. It was RNA transcripts that yielded the amplified TCR beta CDR3 regions. First-round RT-PCR targeting the TCR CDR3 was performed with the HTBI primer set. Each CDR3 protein is one row after TCRdb ran MiXCR on the multiplex PCR reads. Here the sample spans about 560,000 distinct CDR3 sequences, about 43% being singletons. Input material: peripheral blood or thyroid tissue (not recorded which). This rearrangement joins TRBV29-1 to TRBJ2-2; possibly TRBD2 for D (5 bases). This receptor was identified in a woman under 30 with Graves' hyperthyroidism. For the CDR3, the DNA is TGCAGCATCTTCCGAGGGAGTGGGGTATCCGGGGAGCTGTTTTTT. Translated, it gives CSIFRGSGVSGELFF.